This paragraph covers one TCR beta chain sequence. V gave up 0 bases and J gave up 0 bases, with 8 bases separating them. This CDR3 comprises 15 residues. CDR1 and CDR2 (germline): LNHNV, YYDKDF (reference sequence). These data originate in a study of control samples from healthy donors and cancer patients. Profiling relied on immunoSEQ multiplex PCR, and the TCRdb table lists in-frame clones only, not all of them. The data contain about 180,000 clones, around 89% of them singletons. The chain recombines TRBV15 with TRBJ2-5, with unresolved D. Sample: blood. The receptor comes from a woman aged 50 to 65 in good health. The CDR3 loop is CATSRDLTDQETQYF. The DNA of the CDR3 is TGTGCCACCAGCAGAGATCTTACAGACCAAGAGACCCAGTACTTC.